This paragraph covers one TCR beta chain sequence. The antigen remains undetermined. The data were taken from a study of shared clonotypes between healthy human individuals. Across the whole study: Three plates each covered CD4 naive and memory; CD8 naive two, CD8 memory one. Notes on the study in general: Among non-shared clonotypes, generation probabilities were lower than among those shared by all four donors. Enrolling few donors narrowed the genetic and exposure-history diversity that was represented.

Some clones are missing from TCRdb's copy, which holds only in-frame ones; the method was immunoSEQ multiplex PCR. Of a few million clones in the sample, over 85% were seen once. Trimming took 1 base from V and 5 from J, leaving 8 bases between them. The germline CDR1 and CDR2 sequences are SGHTA and FQGNSA. The length of the CDR3 is 13 residues. The material sequenced was naive CD4+ T cells sorted from blood. Subset denoted: CD45RA+ positively selected. The V and J genes are TRBV7-2 and TRBJ1-2; D is undetermined. This clonotype was obtained from a young man in good health. The CDR3 region is CASSLVASYGYTF. The CDR3 DNA sequence: TGTGCCAGCAGCTTAGTGGCTTCATATGGCTACACCTTC.